One and the same sample provided the 5 T cell receptor beta chains below, sequenced in a study of T-cell memory formation after mild COVID-19. MiXCR was run by TCRdb on the 5' RACE reads, yielding one entry per CDR3 protein. The profile shows around 310,000 distinct CDR3 sequences, roughly 15% of them singletons. Sequenced material: PBMCs or a T cell subset sorted from them (not recorded which). The receptors were gathered from a man aged 18 to 29 who had mild COVID-19 (a few samples of this study predate the infection). Cell type and time point are not known.

The gene calls are TRBV2 and TRBJ1-2; the D gene is possibly TRBD1 (6 bases). The V gene lost 7 bases and the J gene lost 6 bases, with 15 bases spanning the gap. CDR3 size: 13 residues. Germline V lookup: CDR1 SNHLY, CDR2 FYNNEI. CDR3 loop: CASTRGRRDGYTF. CDR3 in DNA: TGTGCCAGCACCCGGGGGCGCCGGGATGGCTACACCTTC.

This clonotype was detected many times. The V and J genes are TRBV12-3 or TRBV12-4 and TRBJ1-1; 7 positions agree with TRBD1. V was clipped by 6 bases and J by 5 bases; unmatched bases: 3. The CDR3 is 12 residues long. CDR3 DNA: TGTGCCAGCAGGGGCAGGGGGACTGAAGCTTTCTTT. This gives the protein CASRGRGTEAFF.

The J gene is TRBJ2-1, the V gene TRBV12-3 or TRBV12-4; 8 bases match TRBD2. V shed 2 bases and J 4 bases; nucleotides not matched to a gene: 4. The CDR3 is made up of 15 amino acids. The chain's CDR3 is CASSLRGGIYNEQFF. CDR3 nucleotides: TGTGCCAGCAGTTTACGCGGGGGGATTTACAATGAGCAGTTCTTC.

V usage is TRBV25-1 and J usage is TRBJ2-7, with D tentatively TRBD1 (6 bases). Deletions cut 3 bases from V and 4 bases from J, with 13 bases between. The CDR3 is 14 amino acids. The germline V gene encodes CDR1 MGHDK and CDR2 SYGVNS. The CDR3 region is CASSDFGRGYEQYF. CDR3 nucleotides: TGTGCCAGCAGTGACTTTGGCAGGGGATACGAGCAGTACTTC.

The chain links TRBV2 to TRBJ2-2; no reliable D call. Germline values: CDR1 SNHLY, CDR2 FYNNEI. Deletions cut 1 base from V and 1 base from J, with 10 bases between. The CDR3 extends over 16 amino acids. CDR3 coding DNA: TGTGCCAGCAGTGAAGTAGACGCAAGGAACACCGGGGAGCTGTTTTTT. Its translation: CASSEVDARNTGELFF.